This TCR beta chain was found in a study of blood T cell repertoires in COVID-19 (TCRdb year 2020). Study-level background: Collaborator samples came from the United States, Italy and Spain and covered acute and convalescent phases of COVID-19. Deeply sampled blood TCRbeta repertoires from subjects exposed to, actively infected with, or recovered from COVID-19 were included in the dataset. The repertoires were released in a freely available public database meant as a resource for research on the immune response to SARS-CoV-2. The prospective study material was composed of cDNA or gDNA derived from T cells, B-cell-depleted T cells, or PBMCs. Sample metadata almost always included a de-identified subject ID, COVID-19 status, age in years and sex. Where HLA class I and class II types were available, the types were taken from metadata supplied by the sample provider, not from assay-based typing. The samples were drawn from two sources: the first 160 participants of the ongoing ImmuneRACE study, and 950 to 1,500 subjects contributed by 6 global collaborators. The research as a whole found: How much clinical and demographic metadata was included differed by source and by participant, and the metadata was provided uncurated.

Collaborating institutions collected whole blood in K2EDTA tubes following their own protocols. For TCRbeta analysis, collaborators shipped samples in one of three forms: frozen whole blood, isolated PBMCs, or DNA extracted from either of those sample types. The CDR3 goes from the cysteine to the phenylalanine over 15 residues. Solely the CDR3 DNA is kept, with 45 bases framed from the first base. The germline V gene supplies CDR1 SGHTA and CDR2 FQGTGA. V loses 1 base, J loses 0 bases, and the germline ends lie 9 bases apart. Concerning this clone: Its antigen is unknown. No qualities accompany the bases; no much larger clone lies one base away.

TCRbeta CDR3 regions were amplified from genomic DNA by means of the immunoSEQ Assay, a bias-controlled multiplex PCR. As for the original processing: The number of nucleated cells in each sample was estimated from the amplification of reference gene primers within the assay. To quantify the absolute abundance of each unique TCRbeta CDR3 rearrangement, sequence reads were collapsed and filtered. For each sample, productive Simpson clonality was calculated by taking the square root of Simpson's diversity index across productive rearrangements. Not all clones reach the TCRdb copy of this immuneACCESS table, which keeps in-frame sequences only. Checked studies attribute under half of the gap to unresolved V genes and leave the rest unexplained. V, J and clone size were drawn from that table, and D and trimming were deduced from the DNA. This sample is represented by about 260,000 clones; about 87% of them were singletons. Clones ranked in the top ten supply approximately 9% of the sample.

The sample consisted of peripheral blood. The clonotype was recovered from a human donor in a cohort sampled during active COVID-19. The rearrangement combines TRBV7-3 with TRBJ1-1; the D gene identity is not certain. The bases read TGTGCCAGCAGCTTAATGGCTGACATGAACACTGAAGCTTTCTTT. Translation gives CASSLMADMNTEAFF.